This T cell receptor (beta chain) was sequenced in a study of cytomegalovirus exposure and HLA in healthy donors. Study-wide results and caveats: Sequences of the TCR beta chain were said to predict the HLA-A and HLA-B alleles of most subjects accurately. Most of the CMV-associated TCR beta chains (in a later analysis) appeared to be HLA-restricted.

As for this clone: The antigen remains undetermined.

The PCR employed 60 Vbeta primers together with 13 Jbeta primers. Assay: immunoSEQ multiplex PCR; the TCRdb copy retains only in-frame clones and omits some. The sample contains about 160,000 clones, approximately 70% of which appear only once. Germline loops: CDR1 MNHNS, CDR2 SASEGT. The CDR3 spans 13 residues. Trimming took 0 bases from V and 11 from J, leaving 13 bases between them. The TCR originated in a young man in good health and CMV-seropositive. The sample comprised PBMCs. The V gene is TRBV6-1, the J gene TRBJ1-1; D possibly corresponds to TRBD1 (5 bases). CDR3 DNA sequence: TGTGCCAGCAGTGAAGCGGGGGACGCGGGGGCTTTCTTT. It translates to CASSEAGDAGAFF.